The 4 T cell receptor beta chains presented below share a single source sample, sequenced in a study of identical twins. TCRdb re-called the 5' RACE reads through MiXCR, storing one row per CDR3 protein. The sample includes approximately 300,000 distinct CDR3 sequences, 9.5% of them seen just once. In addition, the sample was reused for a study of yellow fever vaccine responses in identical twins.

The sample was CD8+ T cells sorted from blood. These receptors all stem from a woman aged 18 to 35 in good health.

In its sample, this clonotype was seen many times. The chain employs TRBV29-1 and TRBJ2-7; 9 bases are shared with TRBD2. V lost 6 bases, J lost 3 bases, and 3 bases stayed unmatched. CDR1 is SQVTM, CDR2 ANQGSEA, per germline. The CDR3 has 12 amino acids. The CDR3 loop reads CSVIAGDYEQYF. DNA of the CDR3: TGCAGCGTAATAGCGGGAGACTACGAGCAGTACTTC.

The table lists this clonotype with many counts. The CDR3 bases are TGTGCCAGCAGACGCTACACTGAAGCTTTCTTT. Its translation is CASRRYTEAFF. The V and J genes are TRBV6-2 or TRBV6-3 and TRBJ1-1, with D unclear. The CDR3 length is 11 residues. Per the germline V gene, CDR1 is MNHEY and CDR2 is SVGEGT. The germline V and J ends were trimmed by 6 bases and 3 bases, with 5 bases remaining between them.

The count of this clonotype is one. V and J are TRBV11-2 and TRBJ2-5; D may be TRBD1 (5 bases). The ends were cut back, 1 base at V and 6 bases at J, with 15 bases in the middle. The CDR3 is made up of 15 amino acids. Germline loops: CDR1 SGHAT, CDR2 FQNNGV. The CDR3 sequence: CASSLGQGDRKTQYF. Here the CDR3 DNA reads TGTGCCAGCAGCTTAGGGCAGGGTGACAGAAAGACCCAGTACTTC. The full variable domain, completed using reference TRBV11-2 and TRBJ2-5, is EAGVAQSPRYKIIEKRQSVAFWCNPISGHATLYWYQQILGQGPKLLIQFQNNGVVDDSQLPKDRFSAERLKGVDSTLKIQPAKLEDSAVYLCASSLGQGDRKTQYFGPGTRLLVL.

In regard to this clonotype: Being one base from a much bigger clone, this may be a read error. The chain is built from TRBV11-2 and TRBJ2-3, with 10 bases that match TRBD2. Trimming cost V 4 bases and J 5 bases; bases outside gene matches: 6. Germline loops: CDR1 SGHAT, CDR2 FQNNGV. The CDR3 loop spans 15 amino acids. CDR3 residues: CASSSGLARGDTQYF. In DNA form, the CDR3 reads TGTGCCAGCAGCTCGGGACTAGCGAGAGGAGATACGCAGTATTTT. The entire variable domain, with the rest obtained from reference TRBV11-2 and TRBJ2-3, is as follows: EAGVAQSPRYKIIEKRQSVAFWCNPISGHATLYWYQQILGQGPKLLIQFQNNGVVDDSQLPKDRFSAERLKGVDSTLKIQPAKLEDSAVYLCASSSGLARGDTQYFGPGTRLTVL.